This T cell receptor (beta chain) was recorded in a study of CD4 T cells in relation to SARS-CoV-2 and coronaviruses. Study summary: Convalescent patients were under ten males and a few females; two were Hispanic.

Turning to this clone: What it recognizes is unknown.

CEF-cultured naive and memory CD4+ T cell DNA got survey-level sequencing. The protocol was immunoSEQ multiplex PCR, while the TCRdb copy is restricted to in-frame clones and leaves out a portion. This sample has around 45,000 clones, with almost 85% found just once. Whole-study findings and limits: Compared with monoreactive clones, crossreactive clones showed significantly weaker SARS-CoV-2 expansion.

Germline V gene data show CDR1 as SGHRS and CDR2 as YFSETQ. There are 15 residues in the CDR3. J lost 4 bases, V lost 2 bases, and 7 bases had no gene match. Naive and memory CD4+ T cells were separated from cryopreserved PBMCs. The chain uses TRBV5-1 and TRBJ2-5, with TRBD2 identical over 8 bases. The TCR was taken from an adult with COVID-19. The sequenced material came from naive CD4+ T cells from PBMCs, cultured in vitro. Subset given: naive CD4+ T cells isolated by negative enrichment. The CDR3 coding sequence is TGCGCCAGCAGCTTTCTAGCGGGCAAGGCAGAGACCCAGTACTTC. This translates into CASSFLAGKAETQYF.